Given below is one T cell receptor beta chain in context. The antigen is not known. These data are taken from a study of CD8+ T cells in alopecia areata. Treatment specified: oral pan-JAK inhibitor, 5-10 mg twice daily. Both peripheral blood and punch biopsies of lesional scalp skin were obtained from patients who had alopecia areata. The CDR3 sequence is 13 residues long. Per the germline V gene, CDR1 is SQVTM and CDR2 is ANQGSEA. RNA extraction and reverse transcription yielded cDNA as sequencing template. Profiled with immunoSEQ multiplex PCR; TCRdb holds only in-frame clones, not every one. The data hold roughly 99,000 clones, with roughly 84% observed a single time. General study results and limits: Scalp sample data also include resident alphabeta T cells from normal skin. Many of the expanded lesional clones endured in scalp and blood while on tofacitinib.

The chain has TRBV29-1 and TRBJ2-5, with TRBD1 matching 8 bases. The DNA end lines up better with TRBJ2-7; the J call may be wrong. The sequencing here drew on CD8+ T cells sorted from blood, taken at week 24, from a patient treated with tofacitinib. The sequence came from a human donor with alopecia areata. The CDR3 reads CSVEEQGAYEQYF. DNA of the CDR3: TGCAGCGTTGAAGAGCAGGGGGCATACGAGCAGTACTTC.